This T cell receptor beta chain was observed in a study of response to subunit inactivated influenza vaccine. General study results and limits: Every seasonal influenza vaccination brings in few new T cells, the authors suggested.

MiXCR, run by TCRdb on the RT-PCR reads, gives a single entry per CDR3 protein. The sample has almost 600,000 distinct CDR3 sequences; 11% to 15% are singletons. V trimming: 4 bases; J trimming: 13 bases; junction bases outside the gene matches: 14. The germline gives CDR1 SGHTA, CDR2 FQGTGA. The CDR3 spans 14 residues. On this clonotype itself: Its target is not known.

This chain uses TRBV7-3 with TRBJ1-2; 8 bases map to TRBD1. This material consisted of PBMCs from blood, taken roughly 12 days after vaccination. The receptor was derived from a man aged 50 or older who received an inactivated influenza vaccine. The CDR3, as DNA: TGTGCCAGCAGCTCCTCACCGATGGACAGGGACCTCACCTTC. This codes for CASSSSPMDRDLTF.